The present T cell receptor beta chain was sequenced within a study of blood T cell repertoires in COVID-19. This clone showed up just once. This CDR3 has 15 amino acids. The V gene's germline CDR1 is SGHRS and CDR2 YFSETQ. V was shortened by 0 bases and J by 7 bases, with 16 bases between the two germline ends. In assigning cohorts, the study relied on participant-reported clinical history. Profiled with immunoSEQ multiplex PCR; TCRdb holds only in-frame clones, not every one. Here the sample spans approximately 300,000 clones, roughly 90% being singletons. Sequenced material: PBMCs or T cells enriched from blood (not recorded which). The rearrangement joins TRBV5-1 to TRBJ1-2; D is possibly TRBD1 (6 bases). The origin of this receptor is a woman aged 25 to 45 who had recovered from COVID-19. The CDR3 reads CASSLGSGDVRGYTF. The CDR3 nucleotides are TGCGCCAGCAGCTTGGGGTCAGGGGACGTCCGTGGCTACACCTTC.